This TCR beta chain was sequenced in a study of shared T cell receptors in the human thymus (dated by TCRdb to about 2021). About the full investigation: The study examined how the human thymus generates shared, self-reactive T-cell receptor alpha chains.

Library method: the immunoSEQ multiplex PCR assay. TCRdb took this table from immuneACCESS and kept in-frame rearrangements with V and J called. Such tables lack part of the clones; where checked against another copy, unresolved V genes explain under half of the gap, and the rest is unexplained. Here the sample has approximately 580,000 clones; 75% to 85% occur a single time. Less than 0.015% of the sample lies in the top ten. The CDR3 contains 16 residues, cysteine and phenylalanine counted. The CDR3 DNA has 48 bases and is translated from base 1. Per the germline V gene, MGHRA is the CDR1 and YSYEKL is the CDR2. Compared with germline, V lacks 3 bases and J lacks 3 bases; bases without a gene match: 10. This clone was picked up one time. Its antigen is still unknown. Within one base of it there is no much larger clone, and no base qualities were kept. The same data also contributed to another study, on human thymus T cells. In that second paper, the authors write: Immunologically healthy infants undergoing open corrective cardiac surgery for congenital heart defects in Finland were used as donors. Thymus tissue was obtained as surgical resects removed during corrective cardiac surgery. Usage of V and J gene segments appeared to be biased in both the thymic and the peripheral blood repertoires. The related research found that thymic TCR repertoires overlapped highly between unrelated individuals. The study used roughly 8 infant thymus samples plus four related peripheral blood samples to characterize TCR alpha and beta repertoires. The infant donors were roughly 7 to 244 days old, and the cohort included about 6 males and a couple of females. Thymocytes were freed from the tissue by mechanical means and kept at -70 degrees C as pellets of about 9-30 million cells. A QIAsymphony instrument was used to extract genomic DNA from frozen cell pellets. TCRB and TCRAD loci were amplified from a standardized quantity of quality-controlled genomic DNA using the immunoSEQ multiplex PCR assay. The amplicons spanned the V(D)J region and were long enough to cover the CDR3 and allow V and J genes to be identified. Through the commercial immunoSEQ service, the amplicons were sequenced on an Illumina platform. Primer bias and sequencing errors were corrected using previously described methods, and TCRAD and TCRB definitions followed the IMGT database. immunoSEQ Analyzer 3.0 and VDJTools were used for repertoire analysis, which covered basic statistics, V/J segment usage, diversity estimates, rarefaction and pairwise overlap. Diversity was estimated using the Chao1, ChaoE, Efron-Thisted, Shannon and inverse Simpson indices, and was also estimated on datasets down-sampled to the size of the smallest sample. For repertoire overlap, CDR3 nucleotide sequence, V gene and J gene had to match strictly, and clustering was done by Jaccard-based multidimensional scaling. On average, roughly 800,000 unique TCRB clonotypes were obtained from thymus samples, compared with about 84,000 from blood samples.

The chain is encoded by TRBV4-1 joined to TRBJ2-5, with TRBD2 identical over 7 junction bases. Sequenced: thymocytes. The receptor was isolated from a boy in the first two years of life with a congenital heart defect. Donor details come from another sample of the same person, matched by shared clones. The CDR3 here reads CASSQESLGGEETQYF. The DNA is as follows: TGCGCCAGCAGCCAGGAGTCTTTGGGGGGGGAAGAGACCCAGTACTTC.